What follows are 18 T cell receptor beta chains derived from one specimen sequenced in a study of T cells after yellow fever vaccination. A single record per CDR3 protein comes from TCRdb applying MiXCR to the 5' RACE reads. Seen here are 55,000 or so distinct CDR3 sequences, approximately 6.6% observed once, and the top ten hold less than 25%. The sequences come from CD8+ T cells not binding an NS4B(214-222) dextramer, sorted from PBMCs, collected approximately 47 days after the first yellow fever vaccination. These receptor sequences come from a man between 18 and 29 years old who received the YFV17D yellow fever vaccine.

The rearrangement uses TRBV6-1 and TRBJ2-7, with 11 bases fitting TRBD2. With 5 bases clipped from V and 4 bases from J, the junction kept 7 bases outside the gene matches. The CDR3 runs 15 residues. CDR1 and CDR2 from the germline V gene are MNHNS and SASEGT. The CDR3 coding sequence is TGTGCCAGCAGTCCCGGGACTAGCGGAAATTACGAGCAGTACTTC. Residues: CASSPGTSGNYEQYF.

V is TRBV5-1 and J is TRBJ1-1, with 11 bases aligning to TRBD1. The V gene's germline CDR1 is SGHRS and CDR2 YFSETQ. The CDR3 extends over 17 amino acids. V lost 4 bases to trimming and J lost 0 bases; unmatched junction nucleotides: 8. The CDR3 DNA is TGCGCCAGCAGCCCTAAGGACAGGGGGCCTTTGAACACTGAAGCTTTCTTT. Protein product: CASSPKDRGPLNTEAFF.

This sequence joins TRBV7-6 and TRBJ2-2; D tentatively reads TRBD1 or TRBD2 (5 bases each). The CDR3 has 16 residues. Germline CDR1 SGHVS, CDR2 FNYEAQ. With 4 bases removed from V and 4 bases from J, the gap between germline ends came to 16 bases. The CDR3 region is CASSYRGAGGTGELFF. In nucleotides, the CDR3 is TGTGCCAGCAGCTACCGAGGGGCTGGAGGCACCGGGGAGCTGTTTTTT.

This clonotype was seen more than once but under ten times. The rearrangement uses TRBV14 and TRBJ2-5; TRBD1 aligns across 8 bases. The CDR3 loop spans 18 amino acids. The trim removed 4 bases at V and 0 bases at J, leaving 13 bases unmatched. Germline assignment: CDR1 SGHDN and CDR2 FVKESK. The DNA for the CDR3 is TGTGCCAGCAGCCGCCCCGGACAGGGAAGCCCGTACCAAGAGACCCAGTACTTC. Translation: CASSRPGQGSPYQETQYF.

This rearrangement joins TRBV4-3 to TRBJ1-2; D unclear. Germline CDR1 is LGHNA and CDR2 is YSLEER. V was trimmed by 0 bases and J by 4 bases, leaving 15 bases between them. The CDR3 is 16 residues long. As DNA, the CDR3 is TGCGCCAGCAGCCAAGATCCGGGTGAGCGGGGCTATGGCTACACCTTC. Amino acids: CASSQDPGERGYGYTF.

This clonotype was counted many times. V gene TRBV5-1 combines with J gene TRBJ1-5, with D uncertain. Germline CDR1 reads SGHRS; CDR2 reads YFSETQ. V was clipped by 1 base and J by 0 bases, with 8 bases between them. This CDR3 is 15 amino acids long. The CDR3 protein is CASSLLGNSNQPQHF. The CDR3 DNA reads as TGCGCCAGCAGCTTGTTGGGGAATAGCAATCAGCCCCAGCATTTT. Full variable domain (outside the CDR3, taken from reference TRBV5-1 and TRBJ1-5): KAGVTQTPRYLIKTRGQQVTLSCSPISGHRSVSWYQQTPGQGLQFLFEYFSETQRNKGNFPGRFSGRQFSNSRSEMNVSTLELGDSALYLCASSLLGNSNQPQHFGDGTRLSIL.

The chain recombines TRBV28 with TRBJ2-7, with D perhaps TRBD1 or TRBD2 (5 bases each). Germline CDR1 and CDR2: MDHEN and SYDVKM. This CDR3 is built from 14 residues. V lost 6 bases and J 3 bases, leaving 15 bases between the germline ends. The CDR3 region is CASSGSGGFYEQYV. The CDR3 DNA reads TGTGCCAGCAGCGGCTCTGGGGGATTCTACGAGCAGTACGTC.

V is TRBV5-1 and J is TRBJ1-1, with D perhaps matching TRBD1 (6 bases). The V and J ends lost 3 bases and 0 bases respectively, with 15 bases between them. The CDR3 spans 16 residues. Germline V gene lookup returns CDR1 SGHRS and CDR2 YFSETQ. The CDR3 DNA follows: TGCGCCAGCAGCTCGGGTTACACAGGGCTGAACACTGAAGCTTTCTTT. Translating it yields CASSSGYTGLNTEAFF. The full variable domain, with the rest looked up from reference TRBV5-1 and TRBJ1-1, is KAGVTQTPRYLIKTRGQQVTLSCSPISGHRSVSWYQQTPGQGLQFLFEYFSETQRNKGNFPGRFSGRQFSNSRSEMNVSTLELGDSALYLCASSSGYTGLNTEAFFGQGTRLTVV.

The CDR3 sequence: CASSFLRRDTDTQYF. The CDR3 bases are TGTGCCAGCAGCTTTCTTAGGCGGGACACAGATACGCAGTATTTT. The rearrangement links TRBV5-5 to TRBJ2-3, with D maybe TRBD2 (6 bases). Trimming stripped 2 bases from V and 2 bases from J, with 12 bases between. Germline assignment: CDR1 SGHKS and CDR2 YYEKEE (reference sequence). The CDR3 totals 15 residues.

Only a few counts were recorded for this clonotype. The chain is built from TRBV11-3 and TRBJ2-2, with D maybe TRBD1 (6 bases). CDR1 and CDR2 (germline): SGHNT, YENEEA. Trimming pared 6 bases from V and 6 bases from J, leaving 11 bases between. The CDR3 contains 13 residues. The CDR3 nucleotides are TGTGCCAGCAGTGGGGGCATGGCCGGGGAGCTGTTTTTT. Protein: CASSGGMAGELFF.

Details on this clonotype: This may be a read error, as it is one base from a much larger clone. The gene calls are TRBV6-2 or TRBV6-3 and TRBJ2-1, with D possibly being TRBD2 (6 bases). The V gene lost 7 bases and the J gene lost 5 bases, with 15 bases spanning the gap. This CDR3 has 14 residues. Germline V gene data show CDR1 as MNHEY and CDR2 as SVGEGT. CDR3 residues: CASNRLELNNEQFF. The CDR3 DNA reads TGTGCCAGCAACCGACTAGAGCTTAACAATGAGCAGTTCTTC.

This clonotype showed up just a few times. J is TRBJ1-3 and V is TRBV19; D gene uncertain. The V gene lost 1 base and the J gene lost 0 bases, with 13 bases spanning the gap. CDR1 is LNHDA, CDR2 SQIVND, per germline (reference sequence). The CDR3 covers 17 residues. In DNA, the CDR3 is TGTGCCAGTAGTATAGTGCCGGGGATCAGCTCTGGAAACACCATATATTTT. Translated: CASSIVPGISSGNTIYF.

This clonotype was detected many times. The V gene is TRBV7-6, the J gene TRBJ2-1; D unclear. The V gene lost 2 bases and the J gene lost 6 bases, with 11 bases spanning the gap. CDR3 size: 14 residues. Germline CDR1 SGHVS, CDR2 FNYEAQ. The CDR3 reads CASSLKGIPNEQFF. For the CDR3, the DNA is TGTGCCAGCAGCTTAAAAGGAATTCCCAATGAGCAGTTCTTC.

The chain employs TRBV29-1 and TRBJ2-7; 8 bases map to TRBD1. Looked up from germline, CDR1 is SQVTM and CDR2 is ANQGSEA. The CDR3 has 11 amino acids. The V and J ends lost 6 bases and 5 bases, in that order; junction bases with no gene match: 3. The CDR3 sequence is CSVATGDEQYV. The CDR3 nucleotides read TGCAGCGTCGCGACAGGGGACGAGCAGTACGTC.

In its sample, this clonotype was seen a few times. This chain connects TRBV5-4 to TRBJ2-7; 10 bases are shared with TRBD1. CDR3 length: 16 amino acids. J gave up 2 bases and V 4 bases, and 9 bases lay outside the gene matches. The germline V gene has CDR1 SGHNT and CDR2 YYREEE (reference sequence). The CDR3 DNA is TGTGCCAGCAGCGGGTCCGGAGGGACAGGGGCCTACGAGCAGTACTTC. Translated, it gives CASSGSGGTGAYEQYF.

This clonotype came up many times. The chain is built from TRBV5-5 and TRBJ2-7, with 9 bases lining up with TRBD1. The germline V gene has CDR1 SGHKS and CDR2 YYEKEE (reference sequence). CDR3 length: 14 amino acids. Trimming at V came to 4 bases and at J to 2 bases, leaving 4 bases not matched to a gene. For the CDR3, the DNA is TGTGCCAGCAGCCTCCGGGACAGGGCCTACGAGCAGTACGTC. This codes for CASSLRDRAYEQYV.

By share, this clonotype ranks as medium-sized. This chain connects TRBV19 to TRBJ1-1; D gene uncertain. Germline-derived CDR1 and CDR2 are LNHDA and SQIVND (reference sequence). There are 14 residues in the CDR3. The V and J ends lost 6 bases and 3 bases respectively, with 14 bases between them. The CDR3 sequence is CASRSAGPYTEAFF. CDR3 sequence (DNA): TGTGCCAGTAGGAGTGCTGGGCCCTACACTGAAGCTTTCTTT.

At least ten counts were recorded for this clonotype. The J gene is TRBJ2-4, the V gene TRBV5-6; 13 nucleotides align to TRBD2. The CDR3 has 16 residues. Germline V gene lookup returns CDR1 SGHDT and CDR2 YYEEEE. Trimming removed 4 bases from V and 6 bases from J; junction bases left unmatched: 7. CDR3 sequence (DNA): TGTGCCAGCAGCGATACTAGCGGGGGGGCGGTAAACATTCAGTACTTC. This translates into CASSDTSGGAVNIQYF.